The entry below describes one T cell receptor (beta chain). Its antigen is currently unknown. CDR3 length equals 16 residues. Germline V CDR1 and CDR2: MDHEN, SYDVKM. Trimming cost V 6 bases and J 1 base, with 16 bases left between them. Terminally differentiated effector memory CD45RA+ cells were excluded by CCR7 positive selection of CD45RO-negative cells. This table comes from immunoSEQ multiplex PCR, and its TCRdb copy is limited to in-frame clones, with some not included. The profile shows hundreds of thousands of clones, about 96% of them singletons. The data derive from a study of shared clonotypes between healthy human individuals. Overall study results and limits: Rarefaction demonstrated incomplete sorted-subset sequencing despite large depth. Across a few donors, naive CD4 shared approximately 4.5%, naive CD8 around 4%, memory CD4 2% to 2.5%, memory CD8 around 0.42%.

This clonotype originated in a woman aged 25 to 39 in good health. The chain couples TRBV28 to TRBJ1-5; D possibly corresponds to TRBD1 (5 bases). Input material: naive CD8+ T cells sorted from blood. The CDR3 spells CASSPGGVESNQPQHF. Here the CDR3 DNA reads TGTGCCAGCAGCCCCGGAGGGGTGGAGAGCAATCAGCCCCAGCATTTT.